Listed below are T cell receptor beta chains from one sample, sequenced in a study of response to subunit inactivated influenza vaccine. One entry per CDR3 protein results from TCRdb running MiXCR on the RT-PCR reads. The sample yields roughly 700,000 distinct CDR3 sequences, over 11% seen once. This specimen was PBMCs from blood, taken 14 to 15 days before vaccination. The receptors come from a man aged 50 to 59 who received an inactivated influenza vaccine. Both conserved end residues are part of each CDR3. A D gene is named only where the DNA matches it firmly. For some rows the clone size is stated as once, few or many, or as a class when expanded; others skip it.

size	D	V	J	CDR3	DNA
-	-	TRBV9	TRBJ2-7	CASSVAAVSSYEQYF	TGTGCCAGCAGCGTAGCGGCGGTGAGCTCCTACGAGCAGTACTTC
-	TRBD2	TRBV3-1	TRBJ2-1	CASSRFMRASGSVNEQFF	TGTGCCAGCAGCCGCTTCATGAGGGCTAGCGGGAGTGTCAATGAGCAGTTCTTC
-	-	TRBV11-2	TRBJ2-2	CASSPIRANTGELFF	TGTGCCAGCAGCCCGATCAGGGCGAACACCGGGGAGCTGTTTTTT
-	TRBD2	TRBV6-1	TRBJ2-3	CASSHGSGRLDTQYF	TGTGCCAGCAGCCATGGGAGCGGGAGATTAGATACGCAGTATTTT
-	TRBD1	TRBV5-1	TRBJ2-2	CASSPTQQGVYTGELFF	TGCGCCAGCAGCCCAACCCAGCAGGGGGTATACACCGGGGAGCTGTTTTTT
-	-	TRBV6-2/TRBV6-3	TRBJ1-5	CASSFALNQPQHF	TGTGCCAGCAGTTTCGCTCTCAATCAGCCCCAGCATTTT
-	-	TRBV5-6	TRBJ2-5	CASSTYTGGGSETQYF	TGTGCCAGCAGCACCTATACAGGAGGAGGATCAGAGACCCAGTACTTC
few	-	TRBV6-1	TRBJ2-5	CASRVTGTFVYQETQYF	TGTGCCAGCAGGGTTACAGGGACCTTCGTATACCAAGAGACCCAGTACTTC
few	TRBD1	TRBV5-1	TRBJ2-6	CASSSRDRGRGRTGANVLTF	TGCGCCAGCAGCTCCCGGGACAGGGGGCGAGGAAGAACTGGGGCCAACGTCCTGACTTTC
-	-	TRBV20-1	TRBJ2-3	CSALISGDTQYF	TGCAGTGCCCTCATTAGCGGAGATACGCAGTATTTT
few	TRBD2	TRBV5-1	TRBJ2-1	CASSPRTSGTVGEQFF	TGCGCCAGCAGCCCTCGCACTAGCGGGACCGTCGGCGAGCAGTTCTTC
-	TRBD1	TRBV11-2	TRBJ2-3	CASSLARQGSTDTQYF	TGTGCCAGCAGCTTAGCCAGACAGGGAAGCACAGATACGCAGTATTTT
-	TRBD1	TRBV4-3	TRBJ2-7	CASSQGQGPSYEQYF	TGCGCCAGCAGCCAGGGACAGGGACCTTCCTACGAGCAGTACTTC
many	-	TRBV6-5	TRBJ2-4	CASKGAKNIQYF	TGTGCCAGCAAGGGGGCCAAAAACATTCAGTACTTC
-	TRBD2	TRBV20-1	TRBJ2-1	CSARSSSGVYNEQFF	TGCAGTGCTAGGTCCTCTAGCGGGGTCTACAATGAGCAGTTCTTC
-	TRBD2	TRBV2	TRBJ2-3	CASSSSGTIKDTQYF	TGTGCCAGCAGTAGTAGCGGGACTATAAAAGATACGCAGTATTTT
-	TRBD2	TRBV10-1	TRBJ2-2	CASSWRQPGLAGVMDTGELFF	TGCGCCAGCTCCTGGCGCCAGCCGGGACTAGCGGGAGTAATGGACACCGGGGAGCTGTTTTTT
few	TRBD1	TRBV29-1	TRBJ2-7	CSVEEGTGGSYEQYF	TGCAGCGTTGAAGAAGGGACAGGGGGCTCCTACGAGCAGTACTTC
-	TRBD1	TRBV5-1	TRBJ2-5	CASSHTGVQETQYF	TGCGCCAGCAGCCACACAGGGGTCCAAGAGACCCAGTACTTC
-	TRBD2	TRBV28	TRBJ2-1	CASSSRTSGGSYNEQFF	TGTGCCAGCAGTTCTCGGACTAGCGGGGGCTCCTACAATGAGCAGTTCTTC
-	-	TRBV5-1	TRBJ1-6	CASSLDPGARGSPLHF	TGCGCCAGCAGCTTGGACCCGGGCGCCAGGGGTTCACCCCTCCACTTT
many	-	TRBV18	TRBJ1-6	CASSQGPGIGSPLHF	TGTGCCAGCTCACAGGGGCCGGGAATCGGTTCACCCCTCCACTTT
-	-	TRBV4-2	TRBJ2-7	CASSQEGSLPSYEQYF	TGTGCCAGCAGCCAAGAGGGGTCGCTCCCCTCCTACGAGCAGTACTTC
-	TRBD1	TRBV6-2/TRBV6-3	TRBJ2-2	CASSYQGAATGELFF	TGTGCCAGCAGTTATCAGGGGGCGGCGACCGGGGAGCTGTTTTTT
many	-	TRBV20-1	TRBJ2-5	CSARPGGGKTQYF	TGCAGTGCTAGACCCGGGGGTGGAAAGACCCAGTACTTC
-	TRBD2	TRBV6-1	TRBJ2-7	CASRPTERGASYEQYF	TGTGCCAGCAGACCGACTGAGCGGGGTGCCTCATACGAGCAGTACTTC
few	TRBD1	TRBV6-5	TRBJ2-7	CASSYRQGVYEQYF	TGTGCCAGCAGTTACAGACAGGGGGTTTATGAGCAGTACTTC
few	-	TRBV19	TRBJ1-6	CASSTRSSYNSPLHF	TGTGCCAGTAGTACACGGAGCTCCTATAATTCACCCCTCCACTTT
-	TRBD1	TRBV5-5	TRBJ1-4	CASSFQGARDEKLFF	TGTGCCAGCAGCTTCCAGGGGGCTCGGGATGAAAAACTGTTTTTT
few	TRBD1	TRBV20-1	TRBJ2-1	CSARGRGQYNEQFF	TGCAGTGCTAGAGGTCGGGGACAGTACAATGAGCAGTTCTTC
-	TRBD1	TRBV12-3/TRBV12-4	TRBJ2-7	CASRAGQGRVWEQYF	TGTGCCAGCAGAGCCGGACAGGGGAGAGTCTGGGAGCAGTACTTC
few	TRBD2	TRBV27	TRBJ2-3	CASSATSGGHTQYF	TGTGCCAGCAGCGCCACTAGCGGGGGGCATACGCAGTATTTT
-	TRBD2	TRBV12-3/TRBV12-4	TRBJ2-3	CASSAKLAGDSWTQYF	TGTGCCAGCAGTGCAAAACTAGCGGGGGATAGTTGGACGCAGTATTTT
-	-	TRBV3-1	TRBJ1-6	CASSQAAVVGSPLHF	TGTGCCAGCAGCCAGGCAGCGGTGGTAGGTTCACCCCTCCACTTT
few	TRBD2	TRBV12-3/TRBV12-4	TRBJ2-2	CASTTGGGNTGELFF	TGTGCCAGCACCACCGGGGGGGGTAACACCGGGGAGCTGTTTTTT
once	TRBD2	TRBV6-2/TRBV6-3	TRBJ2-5	CASRWARLAGREQATQYF	TGTGCCAGCAGGTGGGCAAGACTAGCGGGAAGGGAACAAGCGACCCAGTACTTC
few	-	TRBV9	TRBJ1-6	CASSDRGNYNSPLHF	TGTGCCAGCAGCGATCGGGGGAACTATAATTCACCCCTCCACTTT
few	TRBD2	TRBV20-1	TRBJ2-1	CSASGGLVANEQFF	TGCAGTGCTAGTGGTGGACTAGTGGCCAATGAGCAGTTCTTC
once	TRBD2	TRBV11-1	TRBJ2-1	CASSLVGLAGPRSYNEQFF	TGTGCCAGCAGCTTAGTGGGACTAGCGGGTCCCCGCTCCTACAATGAGCAGTTCTTC
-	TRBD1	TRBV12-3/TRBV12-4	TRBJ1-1	CASSRDRETEAFF	TGTGCCAGCAGTCGGGACAGGGAAACTGAAGCTTTCTTT
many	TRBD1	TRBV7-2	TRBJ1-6	CASSVERGLNSPLHF	TGTGCCAGCAGCGTAGAGAGGGGGCTTAATTCACCCCTCCACTTT
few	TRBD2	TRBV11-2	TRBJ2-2	CASSPRGVAGGANTGELFF	TGTGCCAGCAGCCCTCGGGGGGTAGCGGGAGGCGCGAACACCGGGGAGCTGTTTTTT
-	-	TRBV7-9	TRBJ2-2	CASSLPVLTGELFF	TGTGCCAGCTCGCTCCCCGTCCTCACCGGGGAGCTGTTTTTT
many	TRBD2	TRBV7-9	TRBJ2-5	CASSLASGGSQETQYF	TGTGCCAGCAGCTTAGCAAGCGGGGGATCACAAGAGACCCAGTACTTC
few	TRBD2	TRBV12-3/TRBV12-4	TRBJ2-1	CASRQIPGTSGVTIF	TGTGCCAGCAGACAAATTCCCGGGACTAGCGGAGTCACGATCTTC
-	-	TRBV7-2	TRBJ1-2	CASSLAKVKVDGYTF	TGTGCCAGCAGCTTAGCAAAGGTTAAGGTTGATGGCTACACCTTC
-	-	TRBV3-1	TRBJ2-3	CASSSFSVQDTQYF	TGTGCCAGCAGCTCCTTTAGTGTTCAGGATACGCAGTATTTT
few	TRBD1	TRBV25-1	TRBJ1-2	CASSEYSVGTGEVYGYTF	TGTGCCAGCAGTGAATATTCAGTAGGGACAGGGGAAGTCTATGGCTACACCTTC
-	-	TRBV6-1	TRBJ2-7	CASSEVGTHEQYF	TGTGCCAGCAGTGAAGTGGGGACCCACGAGCAGTACTTC
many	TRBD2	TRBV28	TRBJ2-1	CASSLGTSDHNEQFF	TGTGCCAGCAGTTTAGGGACTAGCGACCACAATGAGCAGTTCTTC
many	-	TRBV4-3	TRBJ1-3	CASSQLTGSSGNTIYF	TGCGCCAGCAGCCAACTTACAGGGAGCTCTGGAAACACCATATATTTT
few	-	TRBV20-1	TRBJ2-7	CSARDLIRPTYEQYF	TGCAGTGCTAGAGATCTTATCAGACCGACCTACGAGCAGTACTTC
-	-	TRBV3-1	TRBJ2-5	CASSQVLGPQETQYF	TGTGCCAGCAGCCAAGTCCTGGGACCACAAGAGACCCAGTACTTC
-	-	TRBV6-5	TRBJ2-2	CASSSRVTVFTGELFF	TGTGCCAGCAGTTCCCGGGTAACAGTGTTCACCGGGGAGCTGTTTTTT
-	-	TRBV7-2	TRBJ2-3	CASSLTLPDTQYF	TGTGCCAGCAGCTTAACCCTACCAGATACGCAGTATTTT
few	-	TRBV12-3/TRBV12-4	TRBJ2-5	CASSLAYRVQETQYF	TGTGCCAGCAGTTTAGCGTATAGGGTCCAAGAGACCCAGTACTTC
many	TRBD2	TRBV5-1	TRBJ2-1	CASSLPTSGSSYNEQFF	TGCGCCAGCAGCCTTCCTACTAGCGGGAGCTCCTACAATGAGCAGTTCTTC
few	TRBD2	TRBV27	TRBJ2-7	CASSPRTSGAYEQYF	TGTGCCAGCAGTCCGCGGACTAGCGGTGCCTACGAGCAGTACTTC
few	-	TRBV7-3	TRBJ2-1	CASSLTRYNEQFF	TGTGCCAGCAGCTTGACTCGGTACAATGAGCAGTTCTTC
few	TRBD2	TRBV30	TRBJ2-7	CAWSVLAGAYEQYF	TGTGCCTGGAGTGTACTAGCGGGAGCCTACGAGCAGTACTTC